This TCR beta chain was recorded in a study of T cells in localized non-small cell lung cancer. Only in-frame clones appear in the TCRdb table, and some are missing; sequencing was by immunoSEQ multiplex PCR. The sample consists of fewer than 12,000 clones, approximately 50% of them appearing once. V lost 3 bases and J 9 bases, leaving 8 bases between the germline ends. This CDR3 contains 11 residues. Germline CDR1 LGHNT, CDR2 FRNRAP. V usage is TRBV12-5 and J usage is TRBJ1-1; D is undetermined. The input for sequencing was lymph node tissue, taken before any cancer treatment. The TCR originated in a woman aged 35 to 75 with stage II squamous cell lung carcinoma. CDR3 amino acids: CASGFGGKAFF. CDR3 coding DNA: TGTGCTAGTGGTTTTGGTGGGAAAGCTTTCTTT.